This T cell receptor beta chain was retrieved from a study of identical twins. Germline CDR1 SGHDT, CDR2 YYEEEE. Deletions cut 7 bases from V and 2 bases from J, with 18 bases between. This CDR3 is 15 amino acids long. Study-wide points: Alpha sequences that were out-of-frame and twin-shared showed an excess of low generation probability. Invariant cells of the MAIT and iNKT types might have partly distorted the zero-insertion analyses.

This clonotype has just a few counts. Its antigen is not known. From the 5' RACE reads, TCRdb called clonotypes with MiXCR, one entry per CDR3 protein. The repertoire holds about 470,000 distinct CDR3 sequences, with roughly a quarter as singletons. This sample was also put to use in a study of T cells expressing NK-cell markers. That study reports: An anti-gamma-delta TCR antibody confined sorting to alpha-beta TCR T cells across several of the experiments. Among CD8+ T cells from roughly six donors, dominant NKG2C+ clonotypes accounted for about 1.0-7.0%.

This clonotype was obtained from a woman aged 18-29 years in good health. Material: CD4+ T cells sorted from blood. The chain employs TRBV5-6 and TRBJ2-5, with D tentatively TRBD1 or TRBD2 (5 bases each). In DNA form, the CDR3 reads TGTGCCAGCGGGACCCCAGGACTTTCACAAGAGACCCAGTACTTC. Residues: CASGTPGLSQETQYF.